These 27 T cell receptor beta chains originate from one sample sequenced in a study of response to subunit inactivated influenza vaccine. TCRdb processed the RT-PCR reads anew with MiXCR; each CDR3 protein has one entry. The sample carries around 790,000 distinct CDR3 sequences, 20% to 25% recorded once. The input for sequencing was PBMCs from blood, taken about 5 days after vaccination. These receptors were obtained from a man aged 50 to 60 who received an inactivated influenza vaccine.

There are a few counts of this clonotype. This sequence joins TRBV5-1 and TRBJ1-1, with 9 bases fitting TRBD1. From germline, CDR1 is SGHRS and CDR2 YFSETQ. V was pared by 4 bases and J by 3 bases, with 13 bases of the junction left unmatched. There are 17 residues in the CDR3. In DNA form, the CDR3 reads TGCGCCAGCAGCATCTCGTTTTTTGGACAGGGGTACACTGAAGCTTTCTTT. The encoded protein is CASSISFFGQGYTEAFF. Full variable domain (outside the CDR3, taken from reference TRBV5-1 and TRBJ1-1): KAGVTQTPRYLIKTRGQQVTLSCSPISGHRSVSWYQQTPGQGLQFLFEYFSETQRNKGNFPGRFSGRQFSNSRSEMNVSTLELGDSALYLCASSISFFGQGYTEAFFGQGTRLTVV.

The rearrangement uses TRBV20-1 and TRBJ1-6; no clear D. In germline, CDR1 is DFQATT, CDR2 SNEGSKA (reference sequence). The CDR3 is made up of 13 amino acids. V lost 2 bases to trimming and J lost 11 bases, with 13 bases between them. The CDR3 DNA is TGCAGTGCTAGATCGACCGTAAGAGCACCCCTCCACTTT. This encodes CSARSTVRAPLHF.

This chain joins TRBV3-1 and TRBJ2-5, with 9 bases lining up with TRBD1. The CDR3 loop spans 16 amino acids. J was trimmed by 1 base and V by 4 bases; bases with no gene match: 7. Germline CDR1 LGHDT, CDR2 YNNKEL (reference sequence). The CDR3 loop reads CASSPGQGYSQETQYF. DNA for the CDR3: TGTGCCAGCAGCCCCGGACAGGGGTATTCCCAAGAGACCCAGTACTTC.

V usage is TRBV20-1 and J usage is TRBJ2-5; 8 bases fit TRBD2. Trimming at V came to 7 bases and at J to 1 base, leaving 5 bases not matched to a gene. Germline loops: CDR1 DFQATT, CDR2 SNEGSKA (reference sequence). CDR3 size: 13 residues. CDR3 sequence reads: CSGEAGAQETQYF. The CDR3 region has the DNA TGCAGTGGTGAAGCGGGGGCCCAAGAGACCCAGTACTTC.

This clonotype came up many times. The chain couples TRBV5-5 to TRBJ1-1; 9 bases line up with TRBD1. V shed 4 bases and J 0 bases; nucleotides not matched to a gene: 1. Germline values: CDR1 SGHKS, CDR2 YYEKEE (reference sequence). The CDR3 totals 14 residues. The CDR3 sequence: CASSGTGMNTEAFF. CDR3 sequence (DNA): TGTGCCAGCAGCGGGACAGGGATGAACACTGAAGCTTTCTTT.

This clonotype was observed many times. The chain joins TRBV12-3 or TRBV12-4 to TRBJ2-5; tentative D call: TRBD1 (5 bases). Between the trimmed V and J ends, which lost 3 bases and 5 bases, there was a span of 13 bases. The CDR3 covers 14 residues. CDR3 residues: CASSFRASGETQYF. CDR3 in DNA: TGTGCCAGCAGTTTCCGGGCCTCAGGGGAGACCCAGTACTTC.

This chain links TRBV20-1 with TRBJ2-1; D unresolved. Germline CDR1 and CDR2: DFQATT and SNEGSKA (reference sequence). The V gene lost 3 bases and the J gene lost 7 bases, with 19 bases spanning the gap. This CDR3 is 15 amino acids long. Here the CDR3 reads CSASPGRPLGNEQFF. The CDR3 DNA reads as TGCAGTGCTAGCCCCGGACGACCGTTAGGGAATGAGCAGTTCTTC.

This clonotype was observed a few times. V is TRBV29-1 and J is TRBJ2-5; 8 bases are shared with TRBD2. The CDR3 is 14 residues long. V shed 4 bases and J 5 bases; nucleotides not matched to a gene: 9. The germline gives CDR1 SQVTM, CDR2 ANQGSEA. The CDR3 DNA reads TGCAGCGTTGGCGGTAGCGGGATGGGTGAGACCCAGTACTTC. Translating it yields CSVGGSGMGETQYF.

V gene TRBV5-1 combines with J gene TRBJ2-1, with a weak D call TRBD1 (6 bases). Germline CDR1 is SGHRS and CDR2 is YFSETQ. Trimming cost V 5 bases and J 9 bases, with 18 bases left between them. CDR3 length: 14 amino acids. Written as DNA, the CDR3 is TGCGCCAGCAGTAGGGCCAGGGGAACGGGTGAGCAGTTCTTC. It codes for CASSRARGTGEQFF.

This clonotype was counted between two and nine times. V is TRBV11-2 and J is TRBJ2-7, with D possibly being TRBD2 (5 bases). V was cut by 8 bases and J by 2 bases, with 10 bases left in between. This CDR3 is 12 amino acids long. Germline values: CDR1 SGHAT, CDR2 FQNNGV. The CDR3 DNA sequence: TGTGCCAGCGGCCACGGGGCCTACGAGCAGTACTTC. Translated, it gives CASGHGAYEQYF. Together with reference TRBV11-2 and TRBJ2-7, the CDR3 gives the full variable domain: EAGVAQSPRYKIIEKRQSVAFWCNPISGHATLYWYQQILGQGPKLLIQFQNNGVVDDSQLPKDRFSAERLKGVDSTLKIQPAKLEDSAVYLCASGHGAYEQYFGPGTRLTVT.

The rearrangement uses TRBV20-1 and TRBJ1-4; D is perhaps TRBD1 (6 bases). Trimming pared 5 bases from V and 6 bases from J, leaving 16 bases between. The germline V gene encodes CDR1 DFQATT and CDR2 SNEGSKA (reference sequence). This CDR3 has 14 residues. The CDR3 DNA sequence: TGCAGTGCTCAGAAGGCAGGGGCTGATGAAAAACTGTTTTTT. Its protein product is CSAQKAGADEKLFF.

This clonotype was counted between two and nine times. This sequence joins TRBV5-1 and TRBJ1-5, with a weak D call TRBD1 (6 bases). The germline V gene encodes CDR1 SGHRS and CDR2 YFSETQ. V lost 4 bases, J lost 1 base, and 15 bases lay in between. The CDR3 is 16 amino acids. The CDR3 sequence: CASSMGGGRSNQPQHF. The CDR3 DNA sequence: TGCGCCAGCAGCATGGGAGGGGGAAGGAGCAATCAGCCCCAGCATTTT.

In its sample, this clonotype was seen a few times. CDR3 DNA: TGTGCCATCAGTGACTCTGGTAGAATTAACTATGGCTACACCTTC. This translates into CAISDSGRINYGYTF. The genes are TRBV10-3 and TRBJ1-2; no clear D gene. This CDR3 region has 15 residues. V shed 3 bases and J shed 1 base, with 12 bases lying between them. Germline V CDR1 and CDR2: ENHRY, SYGVKD.

This clonotype appeared a few times. The rearrangement uses TRBV15 and TRBJ1-5; D call uncertain. The CDR3 is 14 residues long. Trimming pared 5 bases from V and 5 bases from J, leaving 13 bases between. Germline lookup yields CDR1 LNHNV and CDR2 YYDKDF (reference sequence). The CDR3 sequence: CATSQGRVYQPQHF. The DNA for the CDR3 is TGTGCCACCAGCCAAGGGCGGGTTTATCAGCCCCAGCATTTT.

The genes are TRBV10-3 and TRBJ2-1; TRBD2 matches at 14 bases. Germline V lookup: CDR1 ENHRY, CDR2 SYGVKD. The CDR3 sequence is 18 residues long. The V segment lost 10 bases and the J segment 0 bases; nucleotides outside the gene matches: 11. CDR3 residues: CATTGLAGEWGSYNEQFF. DNA of the CDR3: TGTGCCACCACGGGACTAGCGGGAGAATGGGGCTCCTACAATGAGCAGTTCTTC.

This clonotype was counted between two and nine times. CDR3 nucleotide sequence: TGTGCCAGCAGTACTTTAGCGGGAGTTCAGACCGGGGAGCTGTTTTTT. Translation: CASSTLAGVQTGELFF. The chain joins TRBV6-5 to TRBJ2-2; 9 bases match TRBD2. Germline V gene lookup returns CDR1 MNHEY and CDR2 SVGAGI. The CDR3 is 16 residues long. V was clipped by 5 bases and J by 5 bases; unmatched bases: 9.

This clonotype was counted a few times. The chain uses TRBV7-2 and TRBJ2-3, with 11 bases aligning to TRBD2. This CDR3 has 16 amino acids. Looked up from germline, CDR1 is SGHTA and CDR2 is FQGNSA. Germline trimming cut 4 bases from V and 4 bases from J; bases unmatched to any gene: 7. CDR3 sequence: CASSSYLAGGADTQYF. In DNA, the CDR3 is TGTGCCAGCAGCTCCTATTTAGCGGGGGGGGCAGATACGCAGTATTTT.

V is TRBV7-9 and J is TRBJ2-1; a possible D gene is TRBD2 (6 bases). The V gene's germline CDR1 is SEHNR and CDR2 FQNEAQ (reference sequence). Trimming cost V 2 bases and J 7 bases, with 12 bases left between them. The CDR3 has 14 residues. Here the CDR3 DNA reads TGTGCCAGCAGCTTAAACCCCGGGGGAAATGAGCAGTTCTTC. Protein: CASSLNPGGNEQFF.

This chain links TRBV7-9 with TRBJ1-5; the D gene is possibly TRBD1 (6 bases). This CDR3 region has 15 residues. The V end was cut by 5 bases, the J end by 2 bases, with 13 bases between. Germline lookup yields CDR1 SEHNR and CDR2 FQNEAQ (reference sequence). CDR3 coding DNA: TGTGCCAGCAGCAACAACAGGGTGGGCAATCAGCCCCAGCATTTT. It translates to CASSNNRVGNQPQHF.

This clonotype was detected a few times. The rearrangement links TRBV24-1 to TRBJ2-1, with 7 bases matching TRBD2. The ends lost 7 bases at V and 2 bases at J; junction bases unmatched: 7. The germline V gene has CDR1 KGHDR and CDR2 SFDVKD. The CDR3 is 15 residues long. Here the CDR3 reads CATRGGEGAYNEQFF. In DNA form, the CDR3 reads TGTGCCACCAGGGGAGGGGAGGGAGCCTACAATGAGCAGTTCTTC.

This clonotype was seen a handful of times. The rearrangement links TRBV7-9 to TRBJ2-7, with D perhaps matching TRBD1 or TRBD2 (5 bases each). Trimming left V 2 bases short and J 0 bases short, with 14 bases between. Germline CDR1 SEHNR, CDR2 FQNEAQ (reference sequence). CDR3 length: 16 amino acids. Here the CDR3 reads CASSLPGAQRSYEQYF. The CDR3 DNA sequence: TGTGCCAGCAGCTTACCCGGGGCACAACGCTCCTACGAGCAGTACTTC.

V gene TRBV20-1 combines with J gene TRBJ1-2, with a weak D call TRBD1 (5 bases). Germline V gives CDR1 DFQATT, CDR2 SNEGSKA (reference sequence). This CDR3 has 13 amino acids. Deletions cut 1 base from V and 6 bases from J, with 12 bases between. CDR3 region: CSARAGNSDGYTF. CDR3 DNA: TGCAGTGCTAGAGCAGGGAATAGCGATGGCTACACCTTC.

This clonotype was seen only a few times. The chain employs TRBV14 and TRBJ2-1; D gene ambiguous. Germline V gene sequence: CDR1 SGHDN, CDR2 FVKESK. The CDR3 consists of 15 residues. Trimming took 4 bases from V and 5 from J, leaving 15 bases between them. The CDR3: CASSPDPTWNNEQFF. CDR3 in DNA: TGTGCCAGCAGCCCAGACCCGACTTGGAACAATGAGCAGTTCTTC.

This clonotype appeared a few times. The chain combines TRBV6-4 with TRBJ2-5; possibly TRBD2 for D (5 bases). Germline CDR1 reads MRHNA; CDR2 reads SNTAGT. V was pared by 3 bases and J by 7 bases, with 12 bases between. There are 13 residues in the CDR3. CDR3 loop: CASSEDGAGTQYF. The CDR3 nucleotides read TGTGCCAGCAGTGAGGACGGCGCGGGGACCCAGTACTTC.

In its sample, this clonotype was seen once. This chain links TRBV28 with TRBJ1-6, with unresolved D. Per germline, CDR1 MDHEN and CDR2 SYDVKM. The V end was cut by 3 bases, the J end by 5 bases, with 11 bases between. The CDR3 spans 15 residues. CDR3 sequence: CASSFGVTNNSPLHF. The CDR3 DNA reads as TGTGCCAGCAGTTTTGGGGTTACCAATAATTCACCCCTCCACTTT.

This clonotype was counted ten times or more. The chain recombines TRBV9 with TRBJ1-2; possible D gene TRBD1, 5 bases. The CDR3 sequence is 14 residues long. Between the trimmed V and J ends, which lost 4 bases and 0 bases, there was a span of 10 bases. Germline CDR1 is SGDLS and CDR2 is YYNGEE. CDR3 coding DNA: TGTGCCAGCAGCCCTCGGACACCTAACTATGGCTACACCTTC. It translates to CASSPRTPNYGYTF.

The V gene is TRBV10-3, the J gene TRBJ1-5; a possible D gene is TRBD1 (6 bases). Germline V gene sequence: CDR1 ENHRY, CDR2 SYGVKD. Trimming cost V 10 bases and J 2 bases, with 15 bases left between them. The CDR3 contains 14 residues. CDR3 in DNA: TGTGCCACTACAGGGTCGCCCCGCAATCAGCCCCAGCATTTT. Translation gives CATTGSPRNQPQHF.